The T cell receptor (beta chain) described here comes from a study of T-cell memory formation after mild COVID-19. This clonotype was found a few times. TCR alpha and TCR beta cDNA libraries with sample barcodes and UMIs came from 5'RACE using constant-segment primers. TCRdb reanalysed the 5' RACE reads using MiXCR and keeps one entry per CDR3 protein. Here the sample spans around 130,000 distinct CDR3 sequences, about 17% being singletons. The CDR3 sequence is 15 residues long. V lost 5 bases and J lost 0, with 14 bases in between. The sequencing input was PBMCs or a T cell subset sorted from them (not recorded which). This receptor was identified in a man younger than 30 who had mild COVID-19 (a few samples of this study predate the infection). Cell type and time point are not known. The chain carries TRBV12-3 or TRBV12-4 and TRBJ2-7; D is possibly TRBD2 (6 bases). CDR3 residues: CASSPLGGPSYEQYF. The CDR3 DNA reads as TGTGCCAGCAGTCCCCTCGGGGGACCCTCCTACGAGCAGTACTTC.